This T cell receptor beta chain was recovered during a study of blood T cell repertoires in COVID-19. The wider study: Samples taken during acute and convalescent COVID-19 were collected in the United States, Italy and Spain. The cDNA or gDNA used as material had been derived from T cells, B-cell-depleted T cells, or PBMCs.

Germline V gene sequence: CDR1 SGHTA, CDR2 FQGNSA. The CDR3 extends over 17 amino acids. Germline trimming cut 3 bases from V and 0 bases from J; bases unmatched to any gene: 7. As handled by the study authors: Nucleated cell number was recorded as an estimate derived from reference gene primer amplification. The assay was immunoSEQ multiplex PCR, and TCRdb's table has in-frame clones only and misses some. Clonal size and the V and J genes are those of that table, whereas D and trimming came from the DNA. The table records hundreds of thousands of clones, around nine tenths of them present only once.

This sequence originates from a man between 65 and 79 years old with acute or convalescent COVID-19. The rearrangement links TRBV7-2 to TRBJ1-4, with 7 bases that match TRBD1. The sample taken for sequencing was peripheral blood. The DNA for the CDR3 is TGTGCCAGCAGCTTTAGGGGACAGACCTCAACTAATGAAAAACTGTTTTTT. This gives the protein CASSFRGQTSTNEKLFF.